The present T cell receptor (beta chain) was sequenced within a study of blood T cells in healthy people across ages. Trimming stripped 4 bases from V and 6 bases from J, with 23 bases between. The CDR3 sequence is 17 residues long. Looked up from germline, CDR1 is LGHDT and CDR2 is YNNKEL (reference sequence). Samples each yielded at least 5.5 micrograms of total RNA. A J-beta primer mix and a sample-barcoded 5' primer were used in a second PCR of about 7 to 12 cycles. A single record per CDR3 protein comes from TCRdb applying MiXCR to the 5' RACE reads. The repertoire holds some 1.5 million distinct CDR3 sequences, 28% seen once, with about 8% in the top ten.

The rearrangement joins TRBV3-1 to TRBJ2-3, with D perhaps TRBD1 (7 bases). The sequencing sample was made of blood. The source of this sequence is a young woman in good health. This CDR3 is CASSPTRGEAAQDTQYF. The CDR3 nucleotides are TGTGCCAGCAGCCCAACCAGGGGGGAGGCGGCACAGGATACGCAGTATTTT.